Listed below are T cell receptor beta chains from one sample, sequenced in a study of molecular identifiers for immune sequencing clone quantification. TCRdb redid the calling of the PCR reads with MiXCR, one entry per CDR3 protein. The data contain about 640,000 distinct CDR3 sequences, about 20% of them singletons. Material for sequencing was naive CD8+ T cells from blood, with Jurkat cell RNA spiked in. These receptors came from a human donor in good health. Some libraries in this study had Jurkat cell RNA spiked in. Both conserved end residues are part of each CDR3. Fields, in order: J gene, D gene, V gene, CDR3 protein. A D gene is named only where the DNA matches it firmly.

>TRBJ2-7|-|TRBV4-3
CASSQDLYQGSRGYEQYF
>TRBJ2-1|-|TRBV28
CASSFSGGINEQFF
>TRBJ2-1|TRBD2|TRBV7-8
CATALLAGNEQFF
>TRBJ2-3|TRBD2|TRBV30
CAWSRASGRNTQYF
>TRBJ1-1|TRBD1|TRBV20-1
CSASGTDMMNTEAFF
>TRBJ1-6|TRBD1|TRBV20-1
CSARDRTGGLFNSPLHF
>TRBJ2-5|-|TRBV18
CASSPPPKEETQYF
>TRBJ2-5|-|TRBV7-8
CASSFYQETQYF
>TRBJ2-5|-|TRBV19
CASSPGGRPGETQYF
>TRBJ2-3|TRBD2|TRBV28
CASSLLTSGGSSTDTQYF
>TRBJ1-2|-|TRBV29-1
CSAISPTGLGGYTF
>TRBJ2-4|TRBD1|TRBV7-9
CASSHHRGQEENIQYF
>TRBJ2-1|-|TRBV4-3
CASSQALQDYNEQFF
>TRBJ2-7|-|TRBV28
CASRPRPADEQYF
>TRBJ2-1|-|TRBV4-3
CASSQLRAGYGGNEQFF
>TRBJ1-4|-|TRBV12-3/TRBV12-4
CASSFQRQHETTNEKLFF
>TRBJ2-2|-|TRBV19
CASSYDVANTGELFF
>TRBJ2-1|-|TRBV20-1
CSARDYRQYNEQFF
>TRBJ2-7|-|TRBV7-9
CASSASLPSYEQYF
>TRBJ1-5|-|TRBV10-2
CASSESGGYQPQHF
>TRBJ1-5|-|TRBV27
CASRVTGDQPQHF
>TRBJ2-7|-|TRBV10-3
CAISDLLDYEQYF
>TRBJ2-1|TRBD2|TRBV2
CASSERAGGYNEQFF
>TRBJ1-1|TRBD1|TRBV7-9
CASSSGDSKAFF
>TRBJ2-1|-|TRBV6-1
CASKGRYNEQFF
>TRBJ2-7|-|TRBV30
CAWEDGSYEQYF
>TRBJ2-4|-|TRBV4-2
CASSQTDREKNIQYF
>TRBJ2-7|TRBD1|TRBV6-2/TRBV6-3
CASSDRGVSYEQYF
>TRBJ1-5|-|TRBV3-2
CASSPRDRPQTTKFNQPQHF
>TRBJ1-4|-|TRBV7-3
CASSAHGATNEKLFF
>TRBJ1-1|TRBD1|TRBV29-1
CSAWTGSGTEAFF
>TRBJ2-7|-|TRBV6-5
CASSYDEGYEQYF
>TRBJ1-1|-|TRBV4-3
CASSQEESRTEAFF
>TRBJ1-1|-|TRBV7-9
CASSYEGDTEAFF
>TRBJ2-5|-|TRBV7-6
CASSSGKIGGETQYF
>TRBJ2-7|-|TRBV10-3
CAIREGDVSSYEQYF
>TRBJ2-1|-|TRBV19
CASSIGQGHYNEQFF
>TRBJ1-1|-|TRBV7-9
CARSLPKRQTREEAFF
>TRBJ1-6|-|TRBV6-2/TRBV6-3
CASSYRPGRSPLHF
>TRBJ2-7|TRBD2|TRBV6-2/TRBV6-3
CATSGSSSYEQYF